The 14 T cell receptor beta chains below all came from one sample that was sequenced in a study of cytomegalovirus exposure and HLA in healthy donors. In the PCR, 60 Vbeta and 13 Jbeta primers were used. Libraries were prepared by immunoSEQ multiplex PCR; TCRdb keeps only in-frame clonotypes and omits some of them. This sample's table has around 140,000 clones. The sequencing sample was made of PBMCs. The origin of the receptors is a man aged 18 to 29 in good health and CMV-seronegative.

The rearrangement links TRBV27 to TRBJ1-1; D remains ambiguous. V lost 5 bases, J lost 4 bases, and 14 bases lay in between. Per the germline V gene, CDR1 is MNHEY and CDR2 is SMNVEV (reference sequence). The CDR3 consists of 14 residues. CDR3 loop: CASSRAGSSTEAFF. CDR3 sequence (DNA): TGTGCCAGCAGTCGCGCCGGGAGCTCCACTGAAGCTTTCTTT.

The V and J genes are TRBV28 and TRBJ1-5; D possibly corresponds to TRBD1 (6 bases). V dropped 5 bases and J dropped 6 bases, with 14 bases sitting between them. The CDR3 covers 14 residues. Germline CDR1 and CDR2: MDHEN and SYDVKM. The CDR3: CASSPLQGAQPQHF. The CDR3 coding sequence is TGTGCCAGCAGTCCCTTACAGGGCGCTCAGCCCCAGCATTTT.

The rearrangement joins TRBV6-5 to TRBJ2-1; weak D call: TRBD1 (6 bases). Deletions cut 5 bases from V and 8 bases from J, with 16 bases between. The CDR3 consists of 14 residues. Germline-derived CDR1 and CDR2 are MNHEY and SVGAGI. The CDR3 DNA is TGTGCCAGCAGTCAACCACAGGGATACCATGAGCAGTTCTTC. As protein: CASSQPQGYHEQFF.

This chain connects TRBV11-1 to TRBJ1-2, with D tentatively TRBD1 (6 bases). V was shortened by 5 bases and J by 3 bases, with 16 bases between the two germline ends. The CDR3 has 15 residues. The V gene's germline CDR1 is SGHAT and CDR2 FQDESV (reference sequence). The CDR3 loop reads CASSPDRPAYYGYTF. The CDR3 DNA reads TGTGCCAGCAGCCCTGACAGGCCGGCTTACTATGGCTACACCTTC.

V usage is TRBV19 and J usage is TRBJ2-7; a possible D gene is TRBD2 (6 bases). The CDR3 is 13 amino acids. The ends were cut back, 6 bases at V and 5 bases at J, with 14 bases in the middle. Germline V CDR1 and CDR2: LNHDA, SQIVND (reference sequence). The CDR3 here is CASRGTGSDEQYF. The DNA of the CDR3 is TGTGCCAGTAGGGGGACTGGTTCGGACGAGCAGTACTTC.

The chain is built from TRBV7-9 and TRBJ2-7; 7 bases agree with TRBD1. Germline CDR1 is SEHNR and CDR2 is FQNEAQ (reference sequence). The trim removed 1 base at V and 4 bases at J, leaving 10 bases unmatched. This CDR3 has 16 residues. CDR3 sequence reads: CASSLGPRDRDYEQYF. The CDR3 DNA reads TGTGCCAGCAGCTTAGGCCCCCGAGACAGGGATTACGAGCAGTACTTC.

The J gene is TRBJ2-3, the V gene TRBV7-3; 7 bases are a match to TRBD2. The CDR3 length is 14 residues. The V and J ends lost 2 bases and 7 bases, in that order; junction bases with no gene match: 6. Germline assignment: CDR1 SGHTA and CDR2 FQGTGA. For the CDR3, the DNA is TGTGCCAGCAGCTTATGGGGGAGGGCCAATACGCAGTATTTT. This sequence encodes CASSLWGRANTQYF.

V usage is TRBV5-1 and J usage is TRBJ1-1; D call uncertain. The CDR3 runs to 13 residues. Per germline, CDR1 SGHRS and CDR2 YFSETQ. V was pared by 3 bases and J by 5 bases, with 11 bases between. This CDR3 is CASSSPGVTEAFF. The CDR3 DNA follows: TGCGCCAGCAGCTCTCCCGGGGTAACTGAAGCTTTCTTT.

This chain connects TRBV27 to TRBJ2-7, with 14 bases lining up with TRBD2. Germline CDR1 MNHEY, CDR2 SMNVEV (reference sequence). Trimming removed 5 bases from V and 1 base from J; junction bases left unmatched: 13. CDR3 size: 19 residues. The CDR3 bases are TGTGCCAGCAGTCAGACTAGCGGGAGGGCCAATGTATTTTCCTACGAGCAGTACTTC. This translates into CASSQTSGRANVFSYEQYF.

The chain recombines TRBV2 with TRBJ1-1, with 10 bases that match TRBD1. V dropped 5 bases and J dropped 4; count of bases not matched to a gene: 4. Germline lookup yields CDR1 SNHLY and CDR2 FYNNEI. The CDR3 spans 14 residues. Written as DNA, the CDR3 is TGTGCCAGCAGTAGACAGGGGGCGAGCACTGAAGCTTTCTTT. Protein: CASSRQGASTEAFF. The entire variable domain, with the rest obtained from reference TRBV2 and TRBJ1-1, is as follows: EPEVTQTPSHQVTQMGQEVILRCVPISNHLYFYWYRQILGQKVEFLVSFYNNEISEKSEIFDDQFSVERPDGSNFTLKIRSTKLEDSAMYFCASSRQGASTEAFFGQGTRLTVV.

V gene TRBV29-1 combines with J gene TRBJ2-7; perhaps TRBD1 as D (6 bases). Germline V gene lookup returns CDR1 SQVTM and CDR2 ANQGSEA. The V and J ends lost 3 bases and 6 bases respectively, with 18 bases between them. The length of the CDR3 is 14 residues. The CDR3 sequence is CSVDWGTARGEQYF. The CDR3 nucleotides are TGCAGCGTTGACTGGGGGACGGCCAGGGGCGAGCAGTACTTC.

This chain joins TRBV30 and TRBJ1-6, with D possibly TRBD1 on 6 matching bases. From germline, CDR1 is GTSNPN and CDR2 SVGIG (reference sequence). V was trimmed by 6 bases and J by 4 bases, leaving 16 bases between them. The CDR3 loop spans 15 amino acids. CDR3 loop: CACTTGTPYNSPLHF. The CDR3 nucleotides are TGTGCCTGTACCACCGGGACACCATATAATTCACCCCTCCACTTT.

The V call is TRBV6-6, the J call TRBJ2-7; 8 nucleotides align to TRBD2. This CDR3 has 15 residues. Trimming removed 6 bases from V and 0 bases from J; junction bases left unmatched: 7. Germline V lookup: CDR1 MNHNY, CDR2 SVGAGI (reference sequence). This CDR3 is CASSWGSGSSYEQYF. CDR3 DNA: TGTGCCAGCAGCTGGGGGAGCGGGAGCTCCTACGAGCAGTACTTC.

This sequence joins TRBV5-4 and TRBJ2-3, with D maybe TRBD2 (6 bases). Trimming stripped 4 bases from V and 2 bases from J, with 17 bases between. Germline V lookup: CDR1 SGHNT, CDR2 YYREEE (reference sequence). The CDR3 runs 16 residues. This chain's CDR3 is CASSRELQAFTDTQYF. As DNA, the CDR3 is TGTGCCAGCAGCCGGGAGTTACAGGCTTTCACAGATACGCAGTATTTT.